The 24 T cell receptor beta chains in this list originate from one sample, sequenced in a study of Ad26.COV2.S vaccination and SARS-CoV-2 variants (dated by TCRdb to 2020 to 2023). Library construction relied on the immunoSEQ multiplex PCR assay. In TCRdb, the immuneACCESS table is reduced to in-frame sequences with V and J assigned. These tables do not hold every clone; where another copy was compared, an unresolved V gene accounts for under half, and the others remain unexplained. This sample holds approximately 97,000 clones; around three quarters were observed only once. The ten largest clones capture roughly 17% of the sample. What the time point label conveys for this sample: individuals recovered from natural SARS-CoV-2 infection. Sequences were derived from peripheral blood, sampled after recovery from COVID-19. These receptor sequences come from a human donor who had recovered from COVID-19.

The rearrangement joins TRBV11-3 to TRBJ2-7, with D possibly being TRBD2 (5 bases). Germline loops: CDR1 SGHNT, CDR2 YENEEA. V lost 0 bases and J lost 0, with 6 bases in between. This CDR3 is 14 amino acids long. For the CDR3, the DNA is TGTGCCAGCAGCTTAGAGGGGAGCTCCTACGAGCAGTACTTC. It encodes CASSLEGSSYEQYF.

The gene calls are TRBV9 and TRBJ2-1; D is unclear. Trimming removed 0 bases at V and 2 bases at J, with 9 bases between. The CDR3 has 15 amino acids. CDR1 is SGDLS, CDR2 YYNGEE, per germline. This CDR3 reads CASSVGAETYNEQFF. In DNA form, the CDR3 reads TGTGCCAGCAGCGTAGGGGCAGAAACCTACAATGAGCAGTTCTTC.

V usage is TRBV5-6 and J usage is TRBJ2-7; the D gene is possibly TRBD1 (6 bases). Trimming left V 3 bases short and J 9 bases short, with 13 bases between. The CDR3 loop spans 12 amino acids. The germline gives CDR1 SGHDT, CDR2 YYEEEE. The CDR3 DNA reads TGTGCCAGCAGCTGGAACAGGGCTGCGCAGTACTTC. This gives the protein CASSWNRAAQYF. The whole variable domain, filled in from reference TRBV5-6 and TRBJ2-7, reads DAGVTQSPTHLIKTRGQQVTLRCSPKSGHDTVSWYQQALGQGPQFIFQYYEEEERQRGNFPDRFSGHQFPNYSSELNVNALLLGDSALYLCASSWNRAAQYFGPGTRLTVT.

The chain couples TRBV7-5 to TRBJ1-5; the table's D call, TRBD1, has no DNA check behind it. TRBV7-5 is annotated as a pseudogene. The CDR3 covers 17 residues. CDR3 DNA sequence: TGTGTCAGAAGCCCCTCAATGGAGACAGTCATTTGTTGGCCCCAGCATTTT. Its translation is CVRSPSMETVICWPQHF.

This clone was observed a handful of times. The J gene is TRBJ2-1, the V gene TRBV28; 7 bases are shared with TRBD1. Looked up from germline, CDR1 is MDHEN and CDR2 is SYDVKM. This CDR3 is built from 16 residues. Losses at the gene ends were 5 bases for V and 0 bases for J; bases not matched to a gene: 7. CDR3 nucleotides: TGTGCCAGCAGTCTCCAACAGGGGAGCTCCTACAATGAGCAGTTCTTC. Translated: CASSLQQGSSYNEQFF.

This rearrangement joins TRBV2 to TRBJ2-3, with D perhaps matching TRBD1 or TRBD2 (5 bases each). Per the germline V gene, CDR1 is SNHLY and CDR2 is FYNNEI. Trimming stripped 4 bases from V and 4 bases from J, with 12 bases between. The CDR3 sequence is 14 residues long. CDR3: CASSVRRGADTQYF. In DNA form, the CDR3 reads TGTGCCAGCAGTGTTAGAAGAGGGGCAGATACGCAGTATTTT. Supplemented by reference TRBV2 and TRBJ2-3, the full variable domain reads EPEVTQTPSHQVTQMGQEVILRCVPISNHLYFYWYRQILGQKVEFLVSFYNNEISEKSEIFDDQFSVERPDGSNFTLKIRSTKLEDSAMYFCASSVRRGADTQYFGPGTRLTVL.

This clone was found once. The chain joins TRBV30 to TRBJ2-1; weak D call: TRBD2 (6 bases). The CDR3 covers 15 residues. Germline-derived CDR1 and CDR2 are GTSNPN and SVGIG (reference sequence). V was cut by 2 bases and J by 5 bases, with 16 bases left in between. Here the CDR3 reads CAWSRVGGINNEQFF. The CDR3 DNA reads as TGTGCCTGGAGTCGTGTTGGCGGGATAAACAATGAGCAGTTCTTC. Filled out from reference TRBV30 and TRBJ2-1, the complete variable domain reads SQTIHQWPATLVQPVGSPLSLECTVEGTSNPNLYWYRQAAGRGLQLLFYSVGIGQISSEVPQNLSASRPQDRQFILSSKKLLLSDSGFYLCAWSRVGGINNEQFFGPGTRLTVL.

The CDR3 is CASSGDLNSPLHF. The CDR3, as DNA: TGCGCCAGCAGTGGGGACCTAAATTCACCCCTCCACTTT. V is TRBV5-1 and J is TRBJ1-6, with D maybe TRBD1 (5 bases). The CDR3 totals 13 residues. The germline V gene has CDR1 SGHRS and CDR2 YFSETQ. With 5 bases removed from V and 7 bases from J, the gap between germline ends came to 10 bases.

The table lists this clone with a count of one. The V and J genes are TRBV6-4 and TRBJ1-5, with D perhaps matching TRBD1 (6 bases). V lost 2 bases and J lost 1, with 9 bases in between. Germline loops: CDR1 MRHNA, CDR2 SNTAGT. The CDR3 contains 15 residues. This CDR3 is CASSDRGFSNQPQHF. CDR3 bases: TGTGCCAGCAGTGACAGGGGGTTCAGCAATCAGCCCCAGCATTTT.

This sequence joins TRBV11-2 and TRBJ2-7; D not certain. V was pared by 0 bases and J by 0 bases, with 9 bases between. This CDR3 comprises 15 residues. Germline CDR1 SGHAT, CDR2 FQNNGV. CDR3 sequence: CASSLDSVSSYEQYF. The DNA for the CDR3 is TGTGCCAGCAGCTTAGACAGTGTAAGCTCCTACGAGCAGTACTTC.

V gene TRBV28 combines with J gene TRBJ1-2, with 8 bases aligning to TRBD1. The ends lost 2 bases at V and 8 bases at J; junction bases unmatched: 10. This CDR3 spans 15 amino acids. The germline CDR1 and CDR2 sequences are MDHEN and SYDVKM. This CDR3 is CASSLVTQGAQGYTF. In nucleotides, the CDR3 is TGTGCCAGCAGTTTAGTTACCCAGGGGGCACAGGGCTACACCTTC.

Of note for this clone: Distinct nucleotide sequences in the sample also encode this CDR3. This chain joins TRBV2 and TRBJ2-5, with 7 nucleotides matching TRBD1. CDR1 and CDR2 from the germline V gene are SNHLY and FYNNEI. Trimming cost V 7 bases and J 2 bases; bases outside gene matches: 4. The CDR3 has 13 amino acids. CDR3 residues: CASNRDRQETQYF. CDR3 bases: TGTGCCAGCAACCGGGACAGACAAGAGACCCAGTACTTC.

J is TRBJ2-1 and V is TRBV12-3 or TRBV12-4; D is unclear. The length of the CDR3 is 12 residues. V was clipped by 1 base and J by 7 bases, with 5 bases between them. CDR3 nucleotides: TGTGCCAGCAGTTTAGGTTGGAATGAGCAGTTCTTC. It is translated as CASSLGWNEQFF.

This chain uses TRBV6-6 with TRBJ1-2; TRBD1 is a possible D gene (6 bases). V lost 6 bases, J lost 4 bases, and 12 bases lay in between. The germline gives CDR1 MNHNY, CDR2 SVGAGI (reference sequence). The CDR3 is 13 amino acids. In nucleotides, the CDR3 is TGTGCCAGCAGAGACAGGTTGGGCTATGGCTACACCTTC. Encoded protein: CASRDRLGYGYTF.

Concerning this clone: Other DNA sequences of this sample code for an identical CDR3. The rearrangement links TRBV3-1 (or the pseudogene TRBV3-2) to TRBJ2-3; the D is unclear. With 0 bases removed from V and 1 base from J, the gap between germline ends came to 2 bases. Germline lookup yields CDR1 LGHDT and CDR2 YNNKEL (reference sequence). The CDR3 runs to 13 residues. This CDR3 is CASSQEGTDTQYF. The CDR3 DNA sequence: TGTGCCAGCAGCCAAGAGGGCACAGATACGCAGTATTTT.

The V gene is TRBV12-3 or TRBV12-4, the J gene TRBJ1-6; the D is unclear. CDR3 length: 12 residues. Trimming shortened V by 3 bases and J by 6 bases, and 3 bases separated the two germline ends. CDR3 protein: CASSFGNSPLHF. The DNA for the CDR3 is TGTGCCAGCAGTTTTGGTAATTCACCCCTCCACTTT.

V gene TRBV10-3 combines with J gene TRBJ2-3, with 9 nucleotides matching TRBD1. CDR1 and CDR2 (germline): ENHRY, SYGVKD. This CDR3 region has 13 residues. V lost 9 bases to trimming and J lost 3 bases; unmatched junction nucleotides: 4. CDR3 residues: CAMGQGGTDTQYF. The CDR3 region has the DNA TGTGCCATGGGACAGGGAGGTACAGATACGCAGTATTTT.

This clone was detected a few times. At one end, the junction sequence differs from germline, possibly due to a read error. The chain couples TRBV12-3 or TRBV12-4 to TRBJ2-4; 8 bases match TRBD2. The CDR3 extends over 12 amino acids. This CDR3 reads CASSFPGGPEHF. The CDR3 DNA reads as TGTGCCAGCAGTTTCCCGGGGGGGCCTGAGCACTTC.

In this sample, this clone turned up many times. The V and J genes are TRBV5-6 and TRBJ2-3; TRBD2 matches 7 bases. Per the germline V gene, CDR1 is SGHDT and CDR2 is YYEEEE. This CDR3 spans 14 amino acids. Trimming took 6 bases from V and 6 from J; bases not matched to a gene: 10. The CDR3 region is CASNRLWGGDTQYF. The CDR3 DNA reads as TGTGCCAGCAACCGATTGTGGGGGGGGGATACGCAGTATTTT.

This clone was seen only once. The chain has TRBV6-5 and TRBJ1-6, with D possibly TRBD1 on 5 matching bases. CDR3 length: 13 amino acids. CDR1 is MNHEY, CDR2 SVGAGI, per germline. Between the trimmed V and J ends, which lost 11 bases and 5 bases, there was a span of 13 bases. The CDR3: CAVGGQNNSPLHF. CDR3 DNA: TGTGCCGTCGGGGGTCAGAATAATTCACCCCTCCACTTT.

This clone showed up just a few times. V is TRBV5-4 and J is TRBJ1-3, with a tentative D call TRBD1 (5 bases). V was clipped by 4 bases and J by 2 bases, with 13 bases between them. The CDR3 is 15 amino acids. The germline gives CDR1 SGHNT, CDR2 YYREEE (reference sequence). Here the CDR3 reads CASSRAVGPGNTIYF. CDR3 coding DNA: TGTGCCAGCAGCCGGGCTGTGGGGCCTGGAAACACCATATATTTT.

The rearrangement links TRBV7-6 to TRBJ2-2; D gene ambiguous. With 3 bases removed from V and 9 bases from J, the gap between germline ends came to 8 bases. Germline V gene data show CDR1 as SGHVS and CDR2 as FNYEAQ. The CDR3 is 12 amino acids. In nucleotides, the CDR3 is TGTGCCAGCAGCTTGGTCTCCCGGGAGCTGTTTTTT. Amino acids: CASSLVSRELFF.

The chain carries TRBV28 and TRBJ2-3; a possible D gene is TRBD1 (5 bases). Trimming pared 6 bases from V and 3 bases from J, leaving 13 bases between. Per the germline V gene, CDR1 is MDHEN and CDR2 is SYDVKM. The CDR3 consists of 14 residues. The CDR3 protein is CASSQGGETDTQYF. The CDR3 nucleotides read TGTGCCAGCAGCCAGGGTGGGGAAACAGATACGCAGTATTTT.

CDR3 region: CASSLGGEIYNEQFF. CDR3 in DNA: TGTGCCAGCAGCTTGGGCGGGGAGATATACAATGAGCAGTTCTTC. The chain uses TRBV7-2 and TRBJ2-1; D is possibly TRBD2 (6 bases). The V end was cut by 3 bases, the J end by 4 bases, with 13 bases between. In germline, CDR1 is SGHTA, CDR2 FQGNSA. The CDR3 consists of 15 residues.